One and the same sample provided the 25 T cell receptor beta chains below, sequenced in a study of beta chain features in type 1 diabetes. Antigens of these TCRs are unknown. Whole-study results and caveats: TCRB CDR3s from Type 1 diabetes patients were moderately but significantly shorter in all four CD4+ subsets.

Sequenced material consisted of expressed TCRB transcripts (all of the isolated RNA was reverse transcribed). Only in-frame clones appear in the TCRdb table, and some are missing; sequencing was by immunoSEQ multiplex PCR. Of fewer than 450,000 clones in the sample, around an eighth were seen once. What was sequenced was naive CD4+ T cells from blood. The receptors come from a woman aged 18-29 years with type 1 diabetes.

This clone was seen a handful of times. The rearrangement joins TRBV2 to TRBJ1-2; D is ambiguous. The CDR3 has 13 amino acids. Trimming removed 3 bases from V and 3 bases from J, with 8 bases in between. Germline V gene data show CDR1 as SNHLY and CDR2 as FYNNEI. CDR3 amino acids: CASSDGLYYGYTF. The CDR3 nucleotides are TGTGCCAGCAGTGATGGGCTGTACTATGGCTACACCTTC.

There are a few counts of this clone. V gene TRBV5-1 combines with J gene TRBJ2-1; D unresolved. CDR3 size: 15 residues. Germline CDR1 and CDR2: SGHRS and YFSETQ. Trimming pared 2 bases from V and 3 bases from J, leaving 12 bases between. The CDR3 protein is CASSFERSDYNEQFF. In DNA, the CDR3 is TGCGCCAGCAGCTTTGAGAGGTCAGACTACAATGAGCAGTTCTTC.

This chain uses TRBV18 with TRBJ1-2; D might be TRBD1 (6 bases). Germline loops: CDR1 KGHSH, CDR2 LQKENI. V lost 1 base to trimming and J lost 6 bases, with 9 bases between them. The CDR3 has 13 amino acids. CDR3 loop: CASSPQQGNGYTF. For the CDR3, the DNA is TGTGCCAGCTCACCACAACAGGGCAATGGCTACACCTTC.

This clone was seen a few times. DNA of the CDR3: TGCGCCAGCAGCCGGCGGACTACCTCCTACAATGAGCAGTTCTTC. It translates to CASSRRTTSYNEQFF. The gene calls are TRBV4-3 and TRBJ2-1, with D possibly being TRBD2 (6 bases). V lost 4 bases, J lost 0 bases, and 10 bases lay in between. The V gene's germline CDR1 is LGHNA and CDR2 YSLEER. This CDR3 has 15 residues.

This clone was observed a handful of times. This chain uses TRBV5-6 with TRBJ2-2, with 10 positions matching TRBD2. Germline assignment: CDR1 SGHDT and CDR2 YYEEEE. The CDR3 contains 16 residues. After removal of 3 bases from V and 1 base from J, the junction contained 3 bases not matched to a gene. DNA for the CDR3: TGTGCCAGCAGCTCGACTAGCGGGTGGAACACCGGGGAGCTGTTTTTT. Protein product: CASSSTSGWNTGELFF.

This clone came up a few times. The CDR3 reads CASSGGWPNTGELFF. The DNA of the CDR3 is TGTGCCAGCAGTGGAGGATGGCCAAACACCGGGGAGCTGTTTTTT. J is TRBJ2-2 and V is TRBV25-1; no reliable D call. The V gene lost 4 bases and the J gene lost 2 bases, with 11 bases spanning the gap. CDR1 MGHDK and CDR2 SYGVNS come from the germline V gene. The CDR3 is 15 residues long.

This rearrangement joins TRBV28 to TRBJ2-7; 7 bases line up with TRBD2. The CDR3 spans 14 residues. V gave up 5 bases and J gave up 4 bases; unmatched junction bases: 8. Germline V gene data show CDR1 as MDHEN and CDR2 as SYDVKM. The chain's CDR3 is CASSEGRALYEQYV. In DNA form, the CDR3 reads TGTGCCAGCAGTGAGGGGAGGGCCTTGTACGAGCAGTACGTC.

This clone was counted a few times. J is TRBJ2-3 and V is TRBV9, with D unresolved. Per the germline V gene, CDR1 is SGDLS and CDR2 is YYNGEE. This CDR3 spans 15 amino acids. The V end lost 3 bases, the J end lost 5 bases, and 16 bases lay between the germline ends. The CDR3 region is CASSGASSAGDTQYF. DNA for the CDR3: TGTGCCAGCAGCGGGGCCTCGTCTGCTGGAGATACGCAGTATTTT.

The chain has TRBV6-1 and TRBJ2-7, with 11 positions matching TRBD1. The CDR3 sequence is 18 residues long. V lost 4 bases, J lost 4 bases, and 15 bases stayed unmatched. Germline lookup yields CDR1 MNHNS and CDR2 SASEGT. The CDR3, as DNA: TGTGCCAGCAGTGGTGGACAGGGGGCGATTATCTACGAGTACGAGCAGTACGTC. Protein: CASSGGQGAIIYEYEQYV.

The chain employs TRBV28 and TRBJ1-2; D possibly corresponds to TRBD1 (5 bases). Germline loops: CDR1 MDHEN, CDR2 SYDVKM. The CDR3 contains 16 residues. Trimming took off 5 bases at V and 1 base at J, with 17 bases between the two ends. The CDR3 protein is CASSPHSPGNNYGYTF. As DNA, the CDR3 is TGTGCCAGCAGTCCCCATTCCCCAGGGAATAACTATGGCTACACCTTC.

CDR3 nucleotide sequence: TGTGCCAGCAGACCCGACGGACAGATAGGTGAAGCTTTCTTT. Translated, it gives CASRPDGQIGEAFF. The chain has TRBV28 and TRBJ1-1; TRBD1 might be the D (6 bases). The ends were cut back, 6 bases at V and 7 bases at J, with 18 bases in the middle. Germline CDR1 is MDHEN and CDR2 is SYDVKM. The CDR3 spans 14 residues.

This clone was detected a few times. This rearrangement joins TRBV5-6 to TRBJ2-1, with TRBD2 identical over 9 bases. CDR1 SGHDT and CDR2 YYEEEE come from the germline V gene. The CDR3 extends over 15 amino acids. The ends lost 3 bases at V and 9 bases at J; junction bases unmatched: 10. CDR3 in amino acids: CASSYDVLAGREQFF. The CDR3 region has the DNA TGTGCCAGCAGCTATGACGTTCTAGCGGGGCGTGAGCAGTTCTTC.

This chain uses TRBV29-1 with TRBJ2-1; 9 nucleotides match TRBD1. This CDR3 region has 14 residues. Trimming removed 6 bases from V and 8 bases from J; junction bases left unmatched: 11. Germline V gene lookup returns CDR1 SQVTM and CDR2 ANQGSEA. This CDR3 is CSVTPGQGNYEQFF. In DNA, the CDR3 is TGCAGCGTGACACCGGGACAGGGTAATTATGAGCAGTTCTTC.

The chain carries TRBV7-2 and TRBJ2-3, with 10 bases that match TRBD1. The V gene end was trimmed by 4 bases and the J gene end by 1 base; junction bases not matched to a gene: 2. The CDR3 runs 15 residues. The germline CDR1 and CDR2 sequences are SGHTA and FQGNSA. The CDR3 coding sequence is TGTGCCAGCAGCTCCGGACAGGGGGGCACAGATACGCAGTATTTT. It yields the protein CASSSGQGGTDTQYF.

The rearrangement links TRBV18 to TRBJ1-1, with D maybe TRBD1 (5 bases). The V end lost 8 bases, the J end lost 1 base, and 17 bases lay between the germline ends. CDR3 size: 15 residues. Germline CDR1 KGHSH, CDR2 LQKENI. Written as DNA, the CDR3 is TGTGCCAGCACCCGGGGGGGACGGACGAACACTGAAGCTTTCTTT. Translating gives CASTRGGRTNTEAFF.

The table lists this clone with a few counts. The DNA of the CDR3 is TGTGCCAGCAGCTTAGACAGGGGGGAGACCCAGTACTTC. It yields the protein CASSLDRGETQYF. The rearrangement joins TRBV7-2 to TRBJ2-5; 8 nucleotides line up with TRBD1. The V and J ends lost 1 base and 5 bases, in that order; junction bases with no gene match: 0. Germline V gene lookup returns CDR1 SGHTA and CDR2 FQGNSA. There are 13 residues in the CDR3.

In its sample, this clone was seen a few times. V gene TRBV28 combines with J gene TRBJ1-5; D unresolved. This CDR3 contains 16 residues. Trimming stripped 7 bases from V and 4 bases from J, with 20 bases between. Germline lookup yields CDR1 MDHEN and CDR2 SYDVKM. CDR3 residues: CASTAVVRVMNQPQHF. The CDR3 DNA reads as TGTGCCAGCACCGCCGTCGTAAGAGTGATGAATCAGCCCCAGCATTTT.

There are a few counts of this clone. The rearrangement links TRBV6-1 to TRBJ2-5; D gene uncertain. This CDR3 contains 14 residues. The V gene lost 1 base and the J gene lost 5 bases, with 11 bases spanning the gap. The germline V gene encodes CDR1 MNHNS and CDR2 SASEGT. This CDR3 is CASSEGATRETQYF. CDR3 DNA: TGTGCCAGCAGTGAAGGGGCTACCCGGGAGACCCAGTACTTC.

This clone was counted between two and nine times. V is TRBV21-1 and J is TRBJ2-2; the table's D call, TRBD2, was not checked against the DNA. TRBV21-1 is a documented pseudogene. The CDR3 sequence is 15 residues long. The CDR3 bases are TGTGCCAGCAGCAAAGCGGAGGAGAACACCGGGGAGCTGTTTTTT. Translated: CASSKAEENTGELFF.

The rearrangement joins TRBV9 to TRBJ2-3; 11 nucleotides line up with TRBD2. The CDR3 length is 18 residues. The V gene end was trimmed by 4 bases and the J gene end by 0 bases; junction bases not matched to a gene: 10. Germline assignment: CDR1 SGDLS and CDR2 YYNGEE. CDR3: CASSPASGRTGSTDTQYF. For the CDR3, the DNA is TGTGCCAGCAGCCCAGCTAGCGGGAGGACCGGTAGCACAGATACGCAGTATTTT.

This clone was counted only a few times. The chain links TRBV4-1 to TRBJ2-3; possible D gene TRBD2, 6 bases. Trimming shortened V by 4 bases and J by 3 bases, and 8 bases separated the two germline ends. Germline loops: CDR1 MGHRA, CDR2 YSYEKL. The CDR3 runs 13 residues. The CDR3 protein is CASSLRGTDTQYF. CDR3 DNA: TGCGCCAGCAGCCTGCGGGGTACAGATACGCAGTATTTT.

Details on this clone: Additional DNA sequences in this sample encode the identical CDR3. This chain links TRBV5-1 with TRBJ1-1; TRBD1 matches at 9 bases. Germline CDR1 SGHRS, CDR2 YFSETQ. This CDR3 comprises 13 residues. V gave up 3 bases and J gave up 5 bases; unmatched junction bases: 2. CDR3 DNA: TGCGCCAGCAGCTCCGGACAGGGGACTGAAGCTTTCTTT. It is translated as CASSSGQGTEAFF.

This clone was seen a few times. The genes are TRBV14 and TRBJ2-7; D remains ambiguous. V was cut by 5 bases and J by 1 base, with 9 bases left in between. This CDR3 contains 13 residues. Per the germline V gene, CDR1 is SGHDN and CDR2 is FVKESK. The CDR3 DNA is TGTGCCAGCAGCACGTACAGTTCCTACGAGCAGTACTTC. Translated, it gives CASSTYSSYEQYF.

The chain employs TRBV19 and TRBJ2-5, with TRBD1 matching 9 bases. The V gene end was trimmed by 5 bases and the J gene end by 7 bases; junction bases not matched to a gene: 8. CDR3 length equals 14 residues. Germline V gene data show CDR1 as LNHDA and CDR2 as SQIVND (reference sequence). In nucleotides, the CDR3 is TGTGCCAGTAGTGTCCTACAGGGGGCCGTGACCCAGTACTTC. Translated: CASSVLQGAVTQYF.

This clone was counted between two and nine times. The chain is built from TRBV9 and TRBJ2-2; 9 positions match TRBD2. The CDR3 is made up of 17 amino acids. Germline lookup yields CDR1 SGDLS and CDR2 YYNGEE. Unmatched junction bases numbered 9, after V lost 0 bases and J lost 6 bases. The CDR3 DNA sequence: TGTGCCAGCAGCGTAGTAATGGTAGCGGGAGTTCCCGGGGAGCTGTTTTTT. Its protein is CASSVVMVAGVPGELFF.